This is a list of T cell receptor beta chains from one sample in a study of long-term antiretroviral therapy in people with HIV. Clones were sequenced by immunoSEQ multiplex PCR, and TCRdb holds only the in-frame ones, with some missing. Here the sample spans 20,000 to 25,000 clones, 65% to 90% being singletons. Sequencing used unsorted PBMCs, obtained 1.2 years after starting antiretroviral therapy. These receptors were collected from a man in his fifties or sixties with HIV. Each CDR3 is given with its conserved first and last residue. A D gene is named only where the DNA matches it firmly. Size is stated for part of the rows, as once, few or many counts, or as a class when the clone is expanded.

clone_size,d_call,v_call,j_call,cdr3_nt,cdr3_aa
.,TRBD2,TRBV7-9,TRBJ2-1,TGTGCCAGCAGCCTGGGACTAGCGGTATTTGAGCAGTTCTTC,CASSLGLAVFEQFF
.,.,TRBV14,TRBJ2-2,TGTGCCAGCAGCAGGAGAGGGGCAGTCAGTACCGGGGAGCTGTTTTTT,CASSRRGAVSTGELFF
.,.,TRBV7-2,TRBJ1-5,TGTGCCAGCAGCTTAAATAGCAATCAGCCCCAGCATTTT,CASSLNSNQPQHF
.,TRBD2,TRBV6-5,TRBJ2-7,TGTGCCAGCAGTCGGACTAGCGGGGCCTCCTACGAGCAGTACTTC,CASSRTSGASYEQYF
.,.,TRBV30,TRBJ2-6,TGTGCCTGGATGAACCCGAGCGGGGCCAACGTCCTGACTTTC,CAWMNPSGANVLTF
.,TRBD1,TRBV5-1,TRBJ2-1,TGCGCCAGCAGCTTGGAGGGACAGGGGACTGAGCAGTTCTTC,CASSLEGQGTEQFF
.,TRBD1,TRBV27,TRBJ1-2,TGTGCCAGCATGTTATCAGGGGGCCTTAGAAATGGCTACACCTTC,CASMLSGGLRNGYTF
.,.,TRBV28,TRBJ1-2,TGTGCCAGCAGGGGGGGGGCAGGGGTCTGGGGCTACACCTTC,CASRGGAGVWGYTF
.,TRBD1,TRBV19,TRBJ2-6,TGTGCCAGTAGTCCCCCCGACAGGGCTGGGGCCAACGTCCTGACTTTC,CASSPPDRAGANVLTF
.,.,TRBV28,TRBJ2-6,TGTGCCAGCAGTTTATCGGGGGCAGGGGCCAACGTCCTGACTTTC,CASSLSGAGANVLTF
.,.,TRBV29-1,TRBJ1-2,TGCAGCGTTGAAGATTCAGGTTTCAGCGGCTACACCTTC,CSVEDSGFSGYTF
.,.,TRBV11-2,TRBJ2-2,TGTGCCAGCAGCTTACGTCGTATTCCCATTGAGGGGGAGCTGTTTTTT,CASSLRRIPIEGELFF
.,TRBD2,TRBV5-8,TRBJ2-3,TGTGCCAGCAGCTTCGAAGCGGGGGCTCCCACAGATACGCAGTATTTT,CASSFEAGAPTDTQYF
.,.,TRBV19,TRBJ1-4,TGTGCCAGTGAAGGCTTAGGAGAAAAACTGTTTTTT,CASEGLGEKLFF
.,TRBD1,TRBV27,TRBJ2-1,TGTGCCAGCAGACGGACAGGAGAGTATAACTACAATGAGCAGTTCTTC,CASRRTGEYNYNEQFF
medium-sized,.,TRBV9,TRBJ2-3,TGTGCCAGCAGACTGCGACAGCGGACAGATACGCAGTATTTT,CASRLRQRTDTQYF
.,TRBD1,TRBV9,TRBJ2-7,TGTGCCAGCAGTTCCGGGACAGGGGGCTACGAGCAGTACTTC,CASSSGTGGYEQYF
.,.,TRBV18,TRBJ1-6,TGTGCCAGCTCACCACTCCAGCAGGGGCCTAATTCACCCCTCCACTTT,CASSPLQQGPNSPLHF
.,TRBD2,TRBV9,TRBJ2-3,TGTGCCAGCAGCGTAGAAGCGGGGGATTTGTGGAGCACAGATACGCAGTATTTT,CASSVEAGDLWSTDTQYF
.,.,TRBV29-1,TRBJ1-2,TGCAGCGTTATGGGGGATCTCGGTGGCTACACCTTC,CSVMGDLGGYTF